Shown below are 18 T cell receptor beta chains from a single sample sequenced in a study of T cells after yellow fever vaccination. MiXCR, run by TCRdb on the 5' RACE reads, gives a single entry per CDR3 protein. The sample holds about 310,000 distinct CDR3 sequences, roughly 3.5% seen once. The sequencing used PBMCs, collected on the day of the yellow fever booster vaccination. The origin of the receptors is a man younger than 35 who received the YFV17D yellow fever vaccine.

This clonotype was detected a few times. The genes are TRBV20-1 and TRBJ1-1; D is unresolved. V gave up 8 bases and J gave up 3 bases, with 7 bases separating them. The germline CDR1 and CDR2 sequences are DFQATT and SNEGSKA (reference sequence). The CDR3 contains 10 residues. CDR3 in DNA: TGCAGTACCCGAGACACTGAAGCTTTCTTT. Amino acid sequence: CSTRDTEAFF.

The rearrangement joins TRBV7-9 to TRBJ1-4; no clear D. Germline loops: CDR1 SEHNR, CDR2 FQNEAQ (reference sequence). The CDR3 sequence is 12 residues long. V lost 1 base and J lost 8, with 5 bases in between. CDR3 nucleotides: TGTGCCAGCAGCTTAGTACACGAAAAACTGTTTTTT. Amino acids: CASSLVHEKLFF.

Ten or more counts support this clonotype. V and J are TRBV6-1 and TRBJ1-1; D gene unclear. The CDR3 spans 13 residues. Between the trimmed V and J ends, which lost 0 bases and 4 bases, there was a span of 6 bases. Per the germline V gene, CDR1 is MNHNS and CDR2 is SASEGT. In DNA form, the CDR3 reads TGTGCCAGCAGTGAAGCAGGAACCACTGAAGCTTTCTTT. Translated: CASSEAGTTEAFF.

This clonotype was seen ten or more times. This chain uses TRBV7-9 with TRBJ2-5; D is possibly TRBD1 (6 bases). Germline V gene data show CDR1 as SEHNR and CDR2 as FQNEAQ (reference sequence). The length of the CDR3 is 12 residues. Trimming cost V 0 bases and J 7 bases, with 6 bases left between them. The CDR3 sequence: CASSLAGATQYF. For the CDR3, the DNA is TGTGCCAGCAGCTTAGCGGGGGCGACCCAGTACTTC.

Ten or more counts support this clonotype. The chain combines TRBV12-3 or TRBV12-4 with TRBJ1-6; the match to TRBD1 covers 7 bases. Trimming at V came to 8 bases and at J to 8 bases, leaving 6 bases not matched to a gene. The CDR3 is 13 amino acids. CDR3 nucleotides: TGTGCCAGCGGGAGGGACAGTCATTCACCCCTCCACTTT. This codes for CASGRDSHSPLHF.

This clonotype showed up just a few times. The chain employs TRBV24-1 and TRBJ2-1, with TRBD1 matching 7 bases. The CDR3 is 16 residues long. Germline V lookup: CDR1 KGHDR, CDR2 SFDVKD. V gave up 5 bases and J gave up 7 bases; unmatched junction bases: 13. The CDR3 nucleotides are TGTGCCACCAGTGGAGTGACAGGGTATGTGGGGAATGAGCAGTTCTTC. It translates to CATSGVTGYVGNEQFF.

This clonotype was counted many times. The J gene is TRBJ1-2, the V gene TRBV20-1; 10 bases map to TRBD1. V lost 0 bases, J lost 2 bases, and 3 bases stayed unmatched. This CDR3 has 15 residues. Germline lookup yields CDR1 DFQATT and CDR2 SNEGSKA (reference sequence). The CDR3 DNA reads as TGCAGTGCTAGAGATGGGGACAGGGGAAACTATGGCTACACCTTC. Translating gives CSARDGDRGNYGYTF.

The sample holds many counts of this clonotype. The V and J genes are TRBV27 and TRBJ2-7; D is ambiguous. Trimming removed 5 bases at V and 9 bases at J, with 17 bases between. The CDR3 is made up of 13 amino acids. Germline lookup yields CDR1 MNHEY and CDR2 SMNVEV (reference sequence). The CDR3 DNA reads TGTGCCAGCAGTCCCCCCGGCTACGGCGGGCAGTACTTC. It translates to CASSPPGYGGQYF.

In this sample, this clonotype turned up a few times. This chain uses TRBV27 with TRBJ1-6; TRBD1 matches at 9 bases. CDR3 size: 16 residues. With 5 bases clipped from V and 5 bases from J, the junction kept 7 bases outside the gene matches. Germline values: CDR1 MNHEY, CDR2 SMNVEV (reference sequence). CDR3 residues: CASSLRTGANNSPLHF. CDR3 DNA sequence: TGTGCCAGCAGTCTAAGGACAGGGGCGAATAATTCACCCCTCCACTTT.

V usage is TRBV5-4 and J usage is TRBJ2-2, with 11 bases identical to TRBD1. The CDR3 consists of 16 residues. Germline CDR1 SGHNT, CDR2 YYREEE (reference sequence). The V and J ends lost 5 bases and 5 bases, in that order; junction bases with no gene match: 8. CDR3 in DNA: TGTGCCAGCAGGGACCGGGACAGGGGGGAAACCGGGGAGCTGTTTTTT. It is translated as CASRDRDRGETGELFF. Together with reference TRBV5-4 and TRBJ2-2, the CDR3 gives the full variable domain: ETGVTQSPTHLIKTRGQQVTLRCSSQSGHNTVSWYQQALGQGPQFIFQYYREEENGRGNFPPRFSGLQFPNYSSELNVNALELDDSALYLCASRDRDRGETGELFFGEGSRLTVL.

This clonotype was seen a few times. The chain recombines TRBV20-1 with TRBJ2-1; D may be TRBD2 (6 bases). Germline CDR1 is DFQATT and CDR2 is SNEGSKA (reference sequence). Trimming took 3 bases from V and 2 from J, leaving 8 bases between them. The CDR3 is 13 amino acids. The CDR3 loop reads CSASGEAYNEQFF. CDR3 DNA: TGCAGTGCTAGCGGGGAGGCCTACAATGAGCAGTTCTTC.

This clonotype was detected a few times. V and J are TRBV6-5 and TRBJ1-6; D gene uncertain. V lost 6 bases, J lost 2 bases, and 14 bases lay in between. The CDR3 length is 16 residues. Germline CDR1 MNHEY, CDR2 SVGAGI. CDR3 loop: CASSPLQVTYNSPLHF. CDR3 DNA: TGTGCCAGCAGCCCCCTTCAGGTCACCTATAATTCACCCCTCCACTTT.

This clonotype was seen a handful of times. This chain connects TRBV7-8 to TRBJ1-6; D gene uncertain. V was shortened by 1 base and J by 7 bases, with 11 bases between the two germline ends. This CDR3 has 15 amino acids. CDR1 and CDR2 from the germline V gene are SGHVS and FQNEAQ. The CDR3 DNA follows: TGTGCCAGCAGCTTAGGTGTCAGCCTAAATTCACCCCTCCACTTT. Translation gives CASSLGVSLNSPLHF.

This clonotype appeared many times. The chain uses TRBV20-1 and TRBJ2-1, with a tentative D call TRBD1 (7 bases). Per germline, CDR1 DFQATT and CDR2 SNEGSKA (reference sequence). V dropped 4 bases and J dropped 6 bases, with 19 bases sitting between them. The length of the CDR3 is 15 residues. In DNA, the CDR3 is TGCAGTGCTATTGGCGGCAGGGGGGTTTTCAATGAGCAGTTCTTC. Its translation is CSAIGGRGVFNEQFF.

This clonotype was detected ten times or more. The chain has TRBV9 and TRBJ2-5; possible D gene TRBD2, 7 bases. The germline V gene encodes CDR1 SGDLS and CDR2 YYNGEE. The CDR3 is 14 amino acids. V shed 3 bases and J shed 1 base, with 10 bases lying between them. The CDR3 region is CASSGGGSQETQYF. The CDR3, as DNA: TGTGCCAGCAGCGGCGGGGGCTCCCAAGAGACCCAGTACTTC.

This clonotype occurred many times. The CDR3 DNA reads as TGTGCCAGCAGCTTAGTTATGGCAGGGGGCACTACTGAAGCTTTCTTT. Residues: CASSLVMAGGTTEAFF. The chain employs TRBV7-2 and TRBJ1-1; TRBD1 agrees at 8 bases. The CDR3 is made up of 16 amino acids. With V trimmed by 1 base and J by 5 bases, 9 bases remained unmatched. CDR1 is SGHTA, CDR2 FQGNSA, per germline.

There are a few counts of this clonotype. The chain employs TRBV24-1 and TRBJ1-2; D unclear. V lost 4 bases and J lost 1, with 9 bases in between. The CDR3 has 14 amino acids. Germline CDR1 KGHDR, CDR2 SFDVKD. The CDR3 bases are TGTGCCACCAGTGAAGCAGGTTATAACTATGGCTACACCTTC. Protein sequence: CATSEAGYNYGYTF.

There are a few counts of this clonotype. The genes are TRBV15 and TRBJ2-1; D is perhaps TRBD2 (6 bases). The CDR3 consists of 14 residues. V shed 5 bases and J shed 3 bases, with 11 bases lying between them. From germline, CDR1 is LNHNV and CDR2 YYDKDF (reference sequence). The DNA for the CDR3 is TGTGCCACCAGCGGCCGGCGGGGCTACAATGAGCAGTTCTTC. Its protein product is CATSGRRGYNEQFF.